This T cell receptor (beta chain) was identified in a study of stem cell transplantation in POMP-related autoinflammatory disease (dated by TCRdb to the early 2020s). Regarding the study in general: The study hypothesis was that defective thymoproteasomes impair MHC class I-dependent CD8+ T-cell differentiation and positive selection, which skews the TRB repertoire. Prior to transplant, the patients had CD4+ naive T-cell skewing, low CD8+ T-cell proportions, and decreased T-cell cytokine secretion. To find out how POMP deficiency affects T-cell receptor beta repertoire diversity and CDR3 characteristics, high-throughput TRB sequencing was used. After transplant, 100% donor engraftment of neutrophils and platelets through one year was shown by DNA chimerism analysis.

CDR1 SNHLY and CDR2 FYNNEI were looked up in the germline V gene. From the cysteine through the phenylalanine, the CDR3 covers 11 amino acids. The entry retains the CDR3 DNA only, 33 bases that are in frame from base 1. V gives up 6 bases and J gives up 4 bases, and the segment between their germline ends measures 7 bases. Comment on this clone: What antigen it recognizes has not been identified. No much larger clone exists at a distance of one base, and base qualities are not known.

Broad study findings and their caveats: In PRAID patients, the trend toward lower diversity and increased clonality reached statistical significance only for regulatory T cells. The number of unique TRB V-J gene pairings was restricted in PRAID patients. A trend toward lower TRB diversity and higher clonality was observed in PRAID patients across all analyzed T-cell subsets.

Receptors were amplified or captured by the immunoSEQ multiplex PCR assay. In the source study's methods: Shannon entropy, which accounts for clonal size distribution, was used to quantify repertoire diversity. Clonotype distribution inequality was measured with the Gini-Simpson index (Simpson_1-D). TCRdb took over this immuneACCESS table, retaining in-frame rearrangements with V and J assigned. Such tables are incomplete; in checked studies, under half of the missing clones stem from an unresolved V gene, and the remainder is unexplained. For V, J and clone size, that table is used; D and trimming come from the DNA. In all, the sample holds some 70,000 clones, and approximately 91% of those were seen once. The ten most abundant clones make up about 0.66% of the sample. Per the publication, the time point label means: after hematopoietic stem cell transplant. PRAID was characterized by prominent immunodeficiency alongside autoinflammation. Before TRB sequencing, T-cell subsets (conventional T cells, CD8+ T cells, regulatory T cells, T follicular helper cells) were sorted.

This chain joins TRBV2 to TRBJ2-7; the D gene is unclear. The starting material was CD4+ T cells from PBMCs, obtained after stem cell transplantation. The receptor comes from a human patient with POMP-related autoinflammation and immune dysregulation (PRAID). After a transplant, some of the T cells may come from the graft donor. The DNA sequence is TGTGCCAGCAGAAACGAATACGAGCAGTACTTC. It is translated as CASRNEYEQYF.